The rows below give T cell receptor beta chains drawn from one sample of a study of blood T cell repertoires in COVID-19. Some clones are missing from TCRdb's copy, which holds only in-frame ones; the method was immunoSEQ multiplex PCR. The sample gives under 200,000 clones, approximately 84% of which show up once; about 5.6% is in the top ten. The sample consisted of peripheral blood. These receptor sequences come from a woman aged 50 to 60 with COVID-19, enrolled during active disease. Both conserved end residues are part of each CDR3. Fields, in order: D gene, clone size, CDR3 length, J gene, V gene, CDR3 DNA, CDR3 protein. A D gene is named only where the DNA matches it firmly. Only some rows state a clone size, as once, few, many or a class for expanded clones.

d_gene: TRBD1; abundance: -; len: 12; j_gene: TRBJ1-1; v_gene: TRBV29-1; CDR3nt: TGCAGCGTCGAACAGGGGGACACTGAAGCTTTCTTT; CDR3aa: CSVEQGDTEAFF
d_gene: TRBD1; abundance: -; len: 16; j_gene: TRBJ1-5; v_gene: TRBV18; CDR3nt: TGTGCCAGCTCACCCGCCGGGACAGGGGAGGATCAGCCCCAGCATTTT; CDR3aa: CASSPAGTGEDQPQHF
d_gene: TRBD1; abundance: few; len: 15; j_gene: TRBJ2-7; v_gene: TRBV11-2; CDR3nt: TGTGCCAGCAGCTCCCAGACAGGGGGCGCGTACGAGCAGTACTTC; CDR3aa: CASSSQTGGAYEQYF
d_gene: TRBD1; abundance: few; len: 16; j_gene: TRBJ1-4; v_gene: TRBV20-1; CDR3nt: TGCAGTGCTAGTCCCGTGACAGGGGGGACTAATGAAAAACTGTTTTTT; CDR3aa: CSASPVTGGTNEKLFF
d_gene: -; abundance: -; len: 18; j_gene: TRBJ1-2; v_gene: TRBV9; CDR3nt: TGTGCCAGCAGCGCTAGAGGGGTCGGGAGCTCTCTTAACTATGGCTACACCTTC; CDR3aa: CASSARGVGSSLNYGYTF
d_gene: TRBD1; abundance: -; len: 14; j_gene: TRBJ1-5; v_gene: TRBV19; CDR3nt: TGTGCCAGTAGTTCCCGACAGGGGGTTTTTCCCCAGCATTTT; CDR3aa: CASSSRQGVFPQHF
d_gene: TRBD1; abundance: once; len: 12; j_gene: TRBJ1-6; v_gene: TRBV19; CDR3nt: TGTGCCACCCGGGACAGTAATTCACCCCTCCACTTT; CDR3aa: CATRDSNSPLHF
d_gene: -; abundance: -; len: 14; j_gene: TRBJ2-1; v_gene: TRBV6-2/TRBV6-3; CDR3nt: TGTGCCAGCAGCCCAACCGACAGGCTAAATGAGCAGTTCTTC; CDR3aa: CASSPTDRLNEQFF
d_gene: TRBD1; abundance: -; len: 13; j_gene: TRBJ1-5; v_gene: TRBV2; CDR3nt: TGTGCCAGCAGTGTTGAGAGGGACAGTAAACTGAATTTT; CDR3aa: CASSVERDSKLNF
d_gene: TRBD1; abundance: -; len: 15; j_gene: TRBJ2-5; v_gene: TRBV27; CDR3nt: TGTGCCAGCAGTTTCGAAGGACAGGGCTTGGAGACCCAGTACTTC; CDR3aa: CASSFEGQGLETQYF
d_gene: -; abundance: -; len: 16; j_gene: TRBJ1-6; v_gene: TRBV7-8; CDR3nt: TGTGCCAGCAGCTTAAACAGGGACACCTATAATTCACCCCTCCACTTT; CDR3aa: CASSLNRDTYNSPLHF
d_gene: TRBD1; abundance: -; len: 18; j_gene: TRBJ1-6; v_gene: TRBV4-1; CDR3nt: TGCGCCAGCAGCCACCCTACAAGGGGACAGGGGGTCTACTCACCCCTCCACTTT; CDR3aa: CASSHPTRGQGVYSPLHF
d_gene: -; abundance: -; len: 13; j_gene: TRBJ2-3; v_gene: TRBV30; CDR3nt: TGTGCCTGGAGTGTACGGGTCACAGATACGCAGTATTTT; CDR3aa: CAWSVRVTDTQYF
d_gene: -; abundance: once; len: 15; j_gene: TRBJ2-4; v_gene: TRBV6-1; CDR3nt: TGTGCCAGCAGTGACCCAGGGCTAGCCAAAAACATTCAGTACTTC; CDR3aa: CASSDPGLAKNIQYF
d_gene: -; abundance: few; len: 16; j_gene: TRBJ2-3; v_gene: TRBV5-1; CDR3nt: TGCGCCAGCAGCTTGCTGGCGGGGCCAAGCACAGATACGCAGTATTTT; CDR3aa: CASSLLAGPSTDTQYF
d_gene: -; abundance: -; len: 15; j_gene: TRBJ2-2; v_gene: TRBV24-1; CDR3nt: TGTGCCACCAGTGATGCAGGGTTAAACACCGGGGAGCTGTTTTTT; CDR3aa: CATSDAGLNTGELFF
d_gene: TRBD2; abundance: -; len: 20; j_gene: TRBJ2-3; v_gene: TRBV3-1/TRBV3-2; CDR3nt: TGTGCCAGCAGCCCCGGGACTATAATTTCATCAGAACCCCTCACAGATACGCAGTATTTT; CDR3aa: CASSPGTIISSEPLTDTQYF
d_gene: -; abundance: -; len: 17; j_gene: TRBJ2-1; v_gene: TRBV19; CDR3nt: TGTGCCAGTAGTACAGAGGGGCGGGGAAGCTCCTACAATGAGCAGTTCTTC; CDR3aa: CASSTEGRGSSYNEQFF
d_gene: TRBD2; abundance: -; len: 15; j_gene: TRBJ2-1; v_gene: TRBV2; CDR3nt: TGTGCCAGCAGGTCACTAGCGGGGATTAGCAATGAGCAGTTCTTC; CDR3aa: CASRSLAGISNEQFF
d_gene: TRBD1; abundance: -; len: 18; j_gene: TRBJ1-1; v_gene: TRBV4-1; CDR3nt: TGCGCCAGCAGCCAAGATGGACAGGGGGCCCGGAGAAACACTGAAGCTTTCTTT; CDR3aa: CASSQDGQGARRNTEAFF
d_gene: -; abundance: -; len: 10; j_gene: TRBJ1-5; v_gene: TRBV28; CDR3nt: TGTGCCACCAATGTTCAGCCCCAGCATTTT; CDR3aa: CATNVQPQHF
d_gene: -; abundance: -; len: 13; j_gene: TRBJ2-7; v_gene: TRBV7-2; CDR3nt: TGTGCCAGCAGCTTAGGGACAGAATACGAGCAGTACTTC; CDR3aa: CASSLGTEYEQYF
d_gene: TRBD1; abundance: -; len: 16; j_gene: TRBJ1-5; v_gene: TRBV28; CDR3nt: TGTGCCAGCAGTACAACCTCGACAGGGTTTCATCAGCCCCAGCATTTT; CDR3aa: CASSTTSTGFHQPQHF
d_gene: -; abundance: few; len: 17; j_gene: TRBJ2-7; v_gene: TRBV28; CDR3nt: TGTGCCAGCAGTCCCCCACCTGAACAGACCTACCCCTACGAGCAGTACTTC; CDR3aa: CASSPPPEQTYPYEQYF
d_gene: -; abundance: -; len: 12; j_gene: TRBJ1-2; v_gene: TRBV18; CDR3nt: TGTGCCAGCTCACTAGACAGGAATGGCTACACCTTC; CDR3aa: CASSLDRNGYTF
d_gene: -; abundance: -; len: 15; j_gene: TRBJ2-7; v_gene: TRBV7-9; CDR3nt: TGTGCCAGCAGCTTAGTGGAGGCAGGGGCCTACGAGCAGTACTTC; CDR3aa: CASSLVEAGAYEQYF
d_gene: -; abundance: -; len: 16; j_gene: TRBJ1-1; v_gene: TRBV6-5; CDR3nt: TGTGCCAGCAGTTACTCGCCCCCGGGAAAAGGCAGTGAAGCTTTCTTT; CDR3aa: CASSYSPPGKGSEAFF
d_gene: TRBD2; abundance: -; len: 17; j_gene: TRBJ2-1; v_gene: TRBV7-3; CDR3nt: TGTGCCAGCAGCCCTGGTAGGACTAGCGTAAACTACAATGAGCAGTTCTTC; CDR3aa: CASSPGRTSVNYNEQFF